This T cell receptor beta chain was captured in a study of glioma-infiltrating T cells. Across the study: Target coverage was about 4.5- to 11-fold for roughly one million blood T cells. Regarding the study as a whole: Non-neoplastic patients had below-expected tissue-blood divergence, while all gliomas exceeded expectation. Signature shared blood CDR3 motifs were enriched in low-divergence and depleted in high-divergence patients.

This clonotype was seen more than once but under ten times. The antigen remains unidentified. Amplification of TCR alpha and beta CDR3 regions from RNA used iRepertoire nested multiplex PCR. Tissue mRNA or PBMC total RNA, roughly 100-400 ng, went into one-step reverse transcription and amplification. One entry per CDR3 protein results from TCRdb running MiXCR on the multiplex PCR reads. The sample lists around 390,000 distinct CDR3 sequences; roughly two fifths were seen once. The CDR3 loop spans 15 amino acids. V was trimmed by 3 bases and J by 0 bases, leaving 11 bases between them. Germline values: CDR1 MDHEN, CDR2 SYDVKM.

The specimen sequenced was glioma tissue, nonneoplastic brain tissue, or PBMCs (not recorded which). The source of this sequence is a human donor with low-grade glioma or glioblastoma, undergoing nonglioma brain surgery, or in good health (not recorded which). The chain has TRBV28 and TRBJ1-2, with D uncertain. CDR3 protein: CASSFNAGANYGYTF. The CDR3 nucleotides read TGTGCCAGCAGTTTCAACGCCGGGGCTAACTATGGCTACACCTTC.